Listed here is a single T cell receptor beta chain. Its target antigen remains unknown. Base-call qualities are not available, and no considerably larger clone is one nucleotide away. This sample is part of a study of cytomegalovirus exposure and HLA in healthy donors (dated by TCRdb to the late 2010s). For context, the study as a whole: An earlier analysis of 587 of the donors reported 250 to 350 Gb of sequence data and 90 million to 120 million unique TCR beta sequences obtained from approximately 180 million T cells. An early release that covered approximately 600 HLA-typed donors contained approximately 290 gigabases of sequencing data and 75 million to 100 million unique TCR sequences. Of the 300 to 450 genotyped donors, about 80% fell in the genetic ancestry cluster associated with self-reported Caucasian donors. The study was designed to test whether signatures of past pathogen exposure could be identified by cataloging public T cell receptors. Using immunosequencing, the study profiled T cell repertoires from fewer than 850 subjects and related those repertoires to cytomegalovirus serostatus. A separate validation cohort of some 130 different subjects was used in addition to the approximately 700-subject first cohort. High-throughput TCR immunosequencing, statistical association of individual TCRs with disease status, and machine learning were combined to predict cytomegalovirus infection status. A later analysis re-examined previously published TCR beta repertoires from more than 650 donors and added high-resolution HLA genotyping to investigate patterns of TCR occurrence. In the later analysis, no new phenotypic data were used to find candidate immune exposures; instead, reliance was placed on TCR beta sequences and their occurrence across donors. To decide whether each TCR beta V gene segment behaved as functional or pseudogenic, an earlier analysis of 587 of the donors relied on high-throughput TCR beta sequencing. Donor age, sex, ethnicity and CMV serostatus were compiled together with the repertoire data. In a later genetic analysis, genome-wide SNP genotypes for about three fifths of the roughly 670 donors were used, and that subset was treated as a discovery cohort. All discovery cohort repertoires had been generated on a single sequencing platform. HLA typing included class I and class II loci at four-digit resolution. The number of donors typed differed by locus, with about 629-630 for A, B, C, DRB1 and DQB1, around 500 for DQA1, 606 for DPA1, and approximately 470 for DPB1. Five DR-DQ haplotypes were treated as single units for association and clustering because of strong linkage in the cohort. Among roughly 400 genotyped donors of the cohort, an average of around 250,000 unique TCR beta nucleotide sequences was sequenced per donor, of which 15% to 20% were non-productive.

The cohort consisted of 666 healthy bone marrow donors. At the time of sampling, all cohort members were nominally healthy, though unrecorded immune exposures were likely present. The donor was CMV seronegative and was included in the group of several hundred seronegative cohort members. A peripheral blood sample was provided by each donor, and peripheral blood mononuclear cells were used for TCR beta sequencing. The Qiagen DNeasy Blood Extraction Kit was used to extract genomic DNA from the blood cell samples. The V and J ends are trimmed by 5 bases and 3 bases, leaving 13 bases between them. The CDR3 holds 15 amino acids from the cysteine to the phenylalanine. Only the CDR3 region is kept as DNA, spanning 45 bases read in frame from base 1. CDR1 and CDR2 were assigned from the germline V gene as MDHEN and SYDVKM. Paper-wide results and their limitations: In a later analysis, several top co-occurrence clusters were reported to appear linked to parvovirus B19, influenza, CMV and Epstein-Barr virus. CMV serostatus was the only immune exposure information available for the cohort. Assigning TCR associations to individual alleles was difficult when HLA alleles, especially DR and DQ, strongly co-occurred. Because HLA typing was unavailable for some donors at each locus, only the typed subset was used in association tests. Because counts were too low, about 18 rarely observed V segments, including chromosome 9 orphons, were left out of the earlier analysis of some 640 of the donors. A cluster of highly shared sequence variants was judged likely to represent a technical artifact of the sequencing pipeline. A further reported finding was that TCR beta sequences accurately predicted the HLA-A and HLA-B alleles for most subjects in the first cohort. A total of 150 to 200 TCR beta chains were listed by the study as associated with cytomegalovirus. The presence/absence analyses assumed that sequencing depth was roughly uniform across donors, and that assumption may not be true. In a later genetic analysis, fewer N-insertions in productive TCRs were reported among donors in an Asian-associated ancestry cluster than the roughly 700-donor mean. The 87-base-pair reads could not distinguish some IMGT-functional V segments, including TRBV6-2 and TRBV6-3, so those segments were excluded. Three of the identified cytomegalovirus-associated TCR beta chains were confirmed in vitro to be specific for cytomegalovirus antigens. Most TCR sequences were seen in very few donors, while some public TCRs were found in many individuals. It was suggested by the authors that the approach could potentially be generalized to other disease states and immunological phenotypes. In a later analysis, most CMV-associated TCR beta chains were found to appear HLA-restricted, with HLA associations seemingly driven largely by CMV exposure. In a later analysis, the rate of TCR association differed among HLA loci, with DRB1 alleles having the most associated TCRs and HLA-C alleles having the fewest. In a later analysis, HLA-associated TCR beta chains were found to be more clonally expanded and to have lower generation probabilities than equally common non-associated chains. A later genetic analysis associated a missense DCLRE1C variant with V-gene and J-gene trimming of TCR beta chains, and an independent cohort replicated the association. Linkage disequilibrium might explain the correlated functional status among segregating V segments, but an unknown experimental factor could not be excluded. In a later analysis, around 17,000 TCR beta sequences were associated with specific HLA alleles at a false discovery rate of 0.05. In both the original and validation cohorts, the classifier was reported to diagnose cytomegalovirus status with high specificity and sensitivity. An earlier analysis of roughly 570 of the donors showed that most TCR beta V segments appeared in productive rearrangements either about 90% or about 30% of the time, which broadly matched IMGT annotations. Only TCR beta chains were sequenced in this cohort, and the absence of alpha or paired-chain data limited detectable features.

The protocol used for the library was the immunoSEQ multiplex PCR assay. For the multiplex PCR, a mixture combining 60 forward primers for TCR Vbeta segments and 13 reverse primers for TCR Jbeta segments was used. The CDR3 region of rearranged TCR beta genes was amplified from genomic DNA with a multiplex PCR assay. The Illumina HiSeq System was used to sequence the amplified TCR beta libraries as 87-base-pair reads. As for the authors' bioinformatics: In a later analysis, some 80 million unique TCR beta chains were counted across the 500 to 700 repertoires, and roughly 11 million of these chains were shared by at least two donors. Raw reads were error-corrected and collapsed into unique sequences with a nearest-neighbor algorithm that merged closely related sequences to remove PCR and sequencing errors. Alignment of CDR3 sequences to IMGT reference sequences was used to assign V, D and J gene segments. For a sequence to be retained, a match of at least six nucleotides was required to both a V gene segment and a J gene segment. Rearrangements were classified as productive when the CDR3 lacked stop codons and remained in frame with V and J, and all other rearrangements were classified as non-productive. CDR3 was defined according to IMGT convention as the region running from the second conserved V-encoded cysteine to the conserved J-encoded phenylalanine. The earlier analysis of around 640 of the donors excluded sequences that lacked an unambiguous match to a single V gene segment. An earlier analysis of some 500 of the donors classified V segments as functional when productive rearrangements were above 56.7% and as segregating when the standard deviation between donors was above 5%. A statistical classification framework was built to diagnose cytomegalovirus status from the catalog of TCR beta chain sequences. In a later analysis, TCR nucleotide sequences were compared against IMGT/GENE-DB human TR gene sequences so that V and J genes could be assigned. Using the TCRdist pipeline, a later analysis assigned CDR3 sequences along with most-parsimonious VDJ recombination scenarios. In a later analysis, each TCR beta chain was defined by its CDR3 amino acid sequence together with its V-gene family, and reads without a unique V-gene family were excluded. To address suspected cross-contamination and a sequencing artifact, a later analysis removed 592 highly shared, low-generation-probability nucleotide sequences. A later analysis calculated a clonal expansion index for each public chain from normalized within-repertoire ranks of inferred template counts. Generation probabilities in a later analysis came from a VDJ recombination model fitted to out-of-frame rearrangements, and those results were checked against IGoR. In a later analysis, TCR-TCR, TCR-HLA and TCR-CMV co-occurrence was scored with hypergeometric tests, and a repertoire-size bias correction was applied to TCR pairs. To estimate false discovery rates, a later analysis permuted the HLA or CMV assignments 20 times. A later analysis grouped co-occurring TCRs with DBSCAN, adding TCRdist sequence similarity when clustering within HLA-allele-positive subsets. Repertoires with fewer than 30,000 or more than 120,000 public chains were left out of co-occurrence clustering, as were about 5 repertoires with anomalous nucleotide sharing. TCRdb's version of the immuneACCESS table is confined to in-frame rearrangements and falls short of the full clone set. An unresolved V gene accounts for under half of the shortfall where checked; the remainder is of unknown origin. D and trimming come from the DNA, and the V and J calls and clone size come from that table. This sample holds more than 95,000 clones; approximately 71% were observed only once. Together, the top ten hold roughly 3.5% of the sample.

The chain was built from TRBV28 and TRBJ1-4; the D gene is perhaps TRBD1, from 5 matching bases. The sample taken for sequencing was PBMCs. The sequence was obtained from a woman between 50 and 59 years old in good health and CMV-seronegative. Read as DNA, the sequence is TGTGCCAGCAGTCCCCCGGGGGGGGCTAATGAAAAACTGTTTTTT. This sequence encodes CASSPPGGANEKLFF.